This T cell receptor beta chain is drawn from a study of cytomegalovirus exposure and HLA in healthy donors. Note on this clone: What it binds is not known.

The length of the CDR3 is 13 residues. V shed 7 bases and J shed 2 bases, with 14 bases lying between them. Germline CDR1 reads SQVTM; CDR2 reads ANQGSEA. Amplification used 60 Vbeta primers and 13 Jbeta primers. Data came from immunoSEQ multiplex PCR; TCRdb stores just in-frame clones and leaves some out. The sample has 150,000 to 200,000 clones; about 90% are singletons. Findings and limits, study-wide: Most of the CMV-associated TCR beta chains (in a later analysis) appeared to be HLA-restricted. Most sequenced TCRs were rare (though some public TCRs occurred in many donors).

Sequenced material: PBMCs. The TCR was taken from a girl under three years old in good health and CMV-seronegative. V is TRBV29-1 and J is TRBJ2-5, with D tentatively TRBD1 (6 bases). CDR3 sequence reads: CSAGQPKQETQYF. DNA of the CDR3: TGCAGCGCGGGACAACCCAAACAAGAGACCCAGTACTTC.